This T cell receptor beta chain was profiled in a study of T cell responses to AZD1222 COVID-19 vaccine. General study findings and limits: Baseline seropositivity occurred in only 5 to 7 AZD1222 recipients. The CD4 TCRs associated with vaccination extended across spike and predominated at 160-218 and 743-854. White British donors predominated, females outnumbered males, and clonal diversity was possibly underestimated.

Using immunoSEQ multiplex PCR, the repertoire was profiled, and TCRdb retains in-frame clones only, with some absent. The sample shows 95,000 to 150,000 clones, approximately 90% of them seen only once. The table lists this clone with a count of one. Its antigen remains unidentified. This CDR3 spans 13 amino acids. Germline CDR1 MNHEY, CDR2 SMNVEV (reference sequence). With 8 bases removed from V and 3 bases from J, the gap between germline ends came to 14 bases. The sample consisted of peripheral blood, taken on day 0 of AZD1222 vaccination. This chain connects TRBV27 to TRBJ2-7; the D is unclear. This sequence was found in an adult in good health. The CDR3 coding sequence is TGTGCCAGCGGACCGCGGTGGGGCTACGAGCAGTACTTC. This translates into CASGPRWGYEQYF.